This T cell receptor (beta chain) was recovered during a study of blood T cell repertoires in COVID-19. CDR1 is KGHDR, CDR2 SFDVKD, per germline. With V trimmed by 6 bases and J by 0 bases, 5 bases remained unmatched. The CDR3 extends over 16 amino acids. The method was immunoSEQ multiplex PCR; TCRdb's version includes in-frame clones alone and lacks a portion of them. The sample comprises almost 400,000 clones, 89% of which are singletons, and 1.5% to 2% rests with the top ten. This sequence joins TRBV24-1 and TRBJ2-2; TRBD2 agrees at 8 bases. This clonotype was sampled from a young woman who had recovered from COVID-19. The sequencing sample was made of PBMCs or T cells enriched from blood (not recorded which). This chain's CDR3 is CATSSRAGANTGELFF. DNA of the CDR3: TGTGCCACCAGTAGCCGAGCGGGGGCGAACACCGGGGAGCTGTTTTTT.